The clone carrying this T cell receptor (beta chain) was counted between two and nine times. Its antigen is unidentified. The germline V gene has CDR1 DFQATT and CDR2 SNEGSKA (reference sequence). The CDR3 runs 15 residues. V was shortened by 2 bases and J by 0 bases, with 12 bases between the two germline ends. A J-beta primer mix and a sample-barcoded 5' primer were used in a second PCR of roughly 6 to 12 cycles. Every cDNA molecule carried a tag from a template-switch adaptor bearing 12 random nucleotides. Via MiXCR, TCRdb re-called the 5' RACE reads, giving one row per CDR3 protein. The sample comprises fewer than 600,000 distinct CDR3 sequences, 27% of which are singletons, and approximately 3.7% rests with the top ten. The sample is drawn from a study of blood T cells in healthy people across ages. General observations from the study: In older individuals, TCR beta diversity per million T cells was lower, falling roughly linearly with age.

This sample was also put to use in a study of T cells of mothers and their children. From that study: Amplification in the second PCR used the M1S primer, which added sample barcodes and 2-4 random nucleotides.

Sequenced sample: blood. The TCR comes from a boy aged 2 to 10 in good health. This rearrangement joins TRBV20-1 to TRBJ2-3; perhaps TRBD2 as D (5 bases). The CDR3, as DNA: TGCAGTGCTAGAAATAGCGATGATAGCACAGATACGCAGTATTTT. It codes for CSARNSDDSTDTQYF.